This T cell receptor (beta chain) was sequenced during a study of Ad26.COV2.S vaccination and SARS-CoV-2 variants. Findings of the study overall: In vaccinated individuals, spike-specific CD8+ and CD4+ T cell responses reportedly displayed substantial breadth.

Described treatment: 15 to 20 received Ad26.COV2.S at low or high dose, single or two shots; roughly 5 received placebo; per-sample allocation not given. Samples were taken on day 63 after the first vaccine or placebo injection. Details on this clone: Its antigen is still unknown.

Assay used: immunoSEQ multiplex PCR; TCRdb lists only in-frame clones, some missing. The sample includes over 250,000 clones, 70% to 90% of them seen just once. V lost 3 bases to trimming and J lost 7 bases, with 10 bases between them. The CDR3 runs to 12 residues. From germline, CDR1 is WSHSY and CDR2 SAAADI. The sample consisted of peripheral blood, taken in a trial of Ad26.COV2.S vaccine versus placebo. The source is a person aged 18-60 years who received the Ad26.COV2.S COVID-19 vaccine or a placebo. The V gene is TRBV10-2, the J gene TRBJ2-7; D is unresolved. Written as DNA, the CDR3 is TGCGCCAGCAGTGACGAGGTGGGTGAGCAGTACTTC. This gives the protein CASSDEVGEQYF.